The 25 T cell receptor beta chains below come from one sample, sequenced in a study of blood T cell repertoires in COVID-19. Profiled with immunoSEQ multiplex PCR; TCRdb holds only in-frame clones, not every one. This sample has about 300,000 clones; 80% to 90% occur once, and the top ten carry approximately 4.2%. The material sequenced was peripheral blood. Source of these receptors: a man aged 35-49 years with acute or convalescent COVID-19.

V and J are TRBV5-5 and TRBJ1-2, with D possibly matching TRBD1 (6 bases). Germline V gene lookup returns CDR1 SGHKS and CDR2 YYEKEE (reference sequence). V lost 0 bases to trimming and J lost 0 bases, with 15 bases between them. CDR3 size: 17 residues. CDR3: CASSLDGQGRSNYGYTF. CDR3 nucleotides: TGTGCCAGCAGCTTGGACGGGCAGGGGCGATCTAACTATGGCTACACCTTC.

This clone was detected only a few times. The gene calls are TRBV28 and TRBJ1-5, with D hard to call. Germline V gene sequence: CDR1 MDHEN, CDR2 SYDVKM. The CDR3 totals 12 residues. V lost 3 bases and J 7 bases, leaving 7 bases between the germline ends. This CDR3 reads CASSLEGQPQHF. CDR3 bases: TGTGCCAGCAGTTTGGAGGGACAGCCCCAGCATTTT.

The gene calls are TRBV11-2 and TRBJ1-1; D is undetermined. Trimming took off 1 base at V and 2 bases at J, with 8 bases between the two ends. CDR1 SGHAT and CDR2 FQNNGV come from the germline V gene. CDR3 size: 14 residues. The chain's CDR3 is CASSLVGGNTEAFF. Written as DNA, the CDR3 is TGTGCCAGCAGCTTAGTCGGAGGAAACACTGAAGCTTTCTTT.

The chain joins TRBV2 to TRBJ1-5; maybe TRBD1 (6 bases). The ends were cut back, 4 bases at V and 1 base at J, with 11 bases in the middle. Germline-derived CDR1 and CDR2 are SNHLY and FYNNEI. This CDR3 spans 15 amino acids. CDR3 loop: CASSGRGASNQPQHF. The CDR3 region has the DNA TGTGCCAGCAGTGGCCGGGGGGCGAGCAATCAGCCCCAGCATTTT.

The chain carries TRBV25-1 and TRBJ1-2; 7 nucleotides line up with TRBD1. After removal of 8 bases from V and 6 bases from J, the junction contained 9 bases not matched to a gene. The CDR3 spans 13 residues. Germline CDR1 reads MGHDK; CDR2 reads SYGVNS. The CDR3 nucleotides are TGTGCCAGCTACGCTACAGGGGCGCATGGCTACACCTTC. Translating gives CASYATGAHGYTF.

The rearrangement joins TRBV3-1 (or the pseudogene TRBV3-2) to TRBJ1-6; the match to TRBD1 covers 7 bases. The J segment lost 10 bases and the V segment lost 0 bases, leaving 6 bases of the junction unmatched. The CDR3 contains 15 residues. In germline, CDR1 is LGHDT, CDR2 YNNKEL (reference sequence). The CDR3 sequence is CASSQELTGRSPLHF. The CDR3 DNA sequence: TGTGCCAGCAGCCAAGAGTTGACAGGGAGATCACCCCTCCACTTT.

V is TRBV4-1 and J is TRBJ1-5, with 8 bases aligning to TRBD1. This CDR3 region has 15 residues. Trimming cost V 5 bases and J 7 bases; bases outside gene matches: 10. Germline assignment: CDR1 MGHRA and CDR2 YSYEKL. CDR3 protein: CASSSGQGDTQPQHF. CDR3 coding DNA: TGCGCCAGCAGCTCCGGACAGGGTGATACCCAGCCCCAGCATTTT.

This chain uses TRBV10-1 with TRBJ1-1; D gene unclear. V shed 2 bases and J shed 4 bases, with 8 bases lying between them. Germline CDR1 WNHNN, CDR2 SYGVQD (reference sequence). The CDR3 totals 13 residues. CDR3 in amino acids: CASSEVIGTEAFF. CDR3 nucleotides: TGCGCCAGCAGTGAGGTGATCGGCACTGAAGCTTTCTTT.

The gene calls are TRBV5-1 and TRBJ1-1; 7 bases match TRBD1. V dropped 4 bases and J dropped 0; count of bases not matched to a gene: 3. Per germline, CDR1 SGHRS and CDR2 YFSETQ. The CDR3 extends over 14 amino acids. DNA for the CDR3: TGCGCCAGCAGCCGGGACAGAATGAACACTGAAGCTTTCTTT. Amino acid sequence: CASSRDRMNTEAFF.

The rearrangement links TRBV5-1 to TRBJ1-5; unclear D gene. V dropped 1 base and J dropped 7 bases, with 9 bases sitting between them. The germline CDR1 and CDR2 sequences are SGHRS and YFSETQ. This CDR3 spans 13 amino acids. The chain's CDR3 is CASSLLGGQPQHF. CDR3 bases: TGCGCCAGCAGCTTGTTGGGAGGGCAGCCCCAGCATTTT.

The chain joins TRBV5-4 to TRBJ1-6; D may be TRBD1 (6 bases). CDR1 is SGHNT and CDR2 is YYREEE in the germline V gene (reference sequence). V lost 2 bases to trimming and J lost 10 bases, with 19 bases between them. The CDR3 length is 16 residues. CDR3 sequence (DNA): TGTGCCAGCAGCTTCCATTGGCTGGGGGCAGAATCACCCCTCCACTTT. Its translation is CASSFHWLGAESPLHF.

The V and J genes are TRBV18 and TRBJ2-1; 7 nucleotides line up with TRBD1. The CDR3 covers 15 residues. With V trimmed by 3 bases and J by 6 bases, 8 bases remained unmatched. Germline V gene lookup returns CDR1 KGHSH and CDR2 LQKENI. CDR3 bases: TGTGCCAGCTCACCTGGGACAGCTCGACCCAATGAGCAGTTCTTC. It is translated as CASSPGTARPNEQFF.

The genes are TRBV19 and TRBJ1-3; tentatively, D is TRBD1 (6 bases). Per the germline V gene, CDR1 is LNHDA and CDR2 is SQIVND (reference sequence). The CDR3 runs to 17 residues. With 5 bases removed from V and 3 bases from J, the gap between germline ends came to 20 bases. The CDR3 coding sequence is TGTGCCAGTAGTTCAAGAGGGGGAATAGCTGGTGGAAACACCATATATTTT. Encoded protein: CASSSRGGIAGGNTIYF.

The chain carries TRBV24-1 and TRBJ2-3; maybe TRBD2 (5 bases). Trimming removed 1 base from V and 1 base from J, with 5 bases in between. The length of the CDR3 is 14 residues. CDR1 and CDR2 from the germline V gene are KGHDR and SFDVKD. Here the CDR3 reads CATSDFGGTDTQYF. The CDR3 bases are TGTGCCACCAGTGATTTCGGGGGCACAGATACGCAGTATTTT.

As for this clone: Other DNA sequences from this sample encode an identical CDR3 as well. The rearrangement uses TRBV5-1 and TRBJ2-2; 9 bases map to TRBD1. CDR1 is SGHRS and CDR2 is YFSETQ in the germline V gene. V lost 4 bases and J lost 5; bases outside the gene matches: 3. CDR3 length: 14 amino acids. CDR3 sequence: CASSLGTGTGELFF. CDR3 nucleotide sequence: TGCGCCAGCAGCCTTGGGACAGGGACCGGGGAGCTGTTTTTT.

The chain combines TRBV2 with TRBJ1-3; tentative D call: TRBD1 (5 bases). The length of the CDR3 is 14 residues. Per the germline V gene, CDR1 is SNHLY and CDR2 is FYNNEI. V was shortened by 6 bases and J by 4 bases, with 13 bases between the two germline ends. This CDR3 reads CASSQGTGGNTIYF. The CDR3 bases are TGTGCCAGCAGCCAAGGGACTGGGGGAAACACCATATATTTT.

The chain joins TRBV19 to TRBJ2-1; TRBD1 agrees at 10 bases. Germline V gene sequence: CDR1 LNHDA, CDR2 SQIVND (reference sequence). The CDR3 extends over 12 amino acids. V was clipped by 9 bases and J by 9 bases; unmatched bases: 5. The CDR3 loop reads CASRQGAPEQFF. In nucleotides, the CDR3 is TGTGCCAGCCGACAGGGGGCTCCTGAGCAGTTCTTC.

The J gene is TRBJ1-1, the V gene TRBV6-5; weak D call: TRBD1 (5 bases). CDR3 length equals 13 residues. V lost 6 bases and J lost 6, with 14 bases in between. CDR1 MNHEY and CDR2 SVGAGI come from the germline V gene. CDR3 in DNA: TGTGCCAGCAGCATTATCGGGGGACCTGAAGCTTTCTTT. Its translation is CASSIIGGPEAFF.

This rearrangement joins TRBV11-2 to TRBJ2-1, with D maybe TRBD2 (6 bases). The CDR3 is 14 amino acids. Trimming removed 2 bases from V and 7 bases from J, with 12 bases in between. Germline V gene data show CDR1 as SGHAT and CDR2 as FQNNGV. The CDR3 protein is CASSLRREWNEQFF. In nucleotides, the CDR3 is TGTGCCAGCAGCTTACGACGGGAGTGGAATGAGCAGTTCTTC.

This clone was detected once. The genes are TRBV15 and TRBJ2-7; no clear D gene. V dropped 0 bases and J dropped 6 bases, with 6 bases sitting between them. Germline CDR1 LNHNV, CDR2 YYDKDF (reference sequence). The CDR3 sequence is 12 residues long. The CDR3 DNA reads TGTGCCACCAGCAGAGATACATCCGAGCAGTACTTC. This translates into CATSRDTSEQYF.

The chain uses TRBV2 and TRBJ1-5; TRBD1 matches at 7 bases. J gave up 5 bases and V 6 bases, and 4 bases lay outside the gene matches. The CDR3 totals 13 residues. Germline V gives CDR1 SNHLY, CDR2 FYNNEI. As DNA, the CDR3 is TGTGCCAGCAGCGGGACAGTCTATCAGCCCCAGCATTTT. Translation gives CASSGTVYQPQHF.

The chain joins TRBV12-5 to TRBJ1-1; TRBD1 aligns across 7 bases. V was pared by 1 base and J by 1 base, with 3 bases of the junction left unmatched. Germline-derived CDR1 and CDR2 are LGHNT and FRNRAP. This CDR3 comprises 15 residues. This chain's CDR3 is CASGLGRQGNTEAFF. The CDR3 DNA is TGTGCTAGTGGTTTGGGCCGACAGGGGAACACTGAAGCTTTCTTT.

This chain connects TRBV2 to TRBJ1-1; D perhaps matches TRBD1 (6 bases). Between the trimmed V and J ends, which lost 6 bases and 5 bases, there was a span of 22 bases. The germline V gene has CDR1 SNHLY and CDR2 FYNNEI. The CDR3 has 16 amino acids. The CDR3 nucleotides are TGTGCCAGCAGGTCCCAGGGGAGCACATTGGGGACTGAAGCTTTCTTT. It codes for CASRSQGSTLGTEAFF.

This clone occurred once. J is TRBJ2-7 and V is TRBV14; unclear D gene. V lost 1 base to trimming and J lost 6 bases, with 13 bases between them. There are 14 residues in the CDR3. Germline values: CDR1 SGHDN, CDR2 FVKESK. The CDR3 DNA sequence: TGTGCCAGCAGCCAAGGCGAGCTGACTCCCGAGCAGTACTTC. Residues: CASSQGELTPEQYF.

This rearrangement joins TRBV6-6 to TRBJ2-7; TRBD1 matches at 8 bases. CDR1 is MNHNY, CDR2 SVGAGI, per germline (reference sequence). The CDR3 consists of 15 residues. Trimming removed 6 bases from V and 2 bases from J; junction bases left unmatched: 9. The CDR3 protein is CASRKTGDQTYEQYF. DNA of the CDR3: TGTGCCAGCAGAAAGACAGGGGATCAAACCTACGAGCAGTACTTC.